This T cell receptor beta chain was identified in a study of blood T cell repertoires in COVID-19. Study-level information: COVID-19 samples collected from the United States, Italy and Spain covered acute and convalescent phases.

The length of the CDR3 is 13 residues. The germline V and J ends were trimmed by 6 bases and 7 bases, with 18 bases remaining between them. The germline gives CDR1 SQVTM, CDR2 ANQGSEA. The study assigned cohorts using participant-reported clinical history. During the 2 weeks before they entered the study, exposed participants had met someone with a PCR-confirmed or clinician-diagnosed COVID-19 case. Clones were sequenced by immunoSEQ multiplex PCR, and TCRdb holds only the in-frame ones, with some missing. This table holds 350,000 to 450,000 clones, approximately 90% found once. The chain uses TRBV29-1 and TRBJ1-2; TRBD1 is a possible D gene (6 bases). Sequenced input: PBMCs or T cells enriched from blood (not recorded which). This TCR was sampled from a woman between 40 and 55 years old who had been exposed to COVID-19. The CDR3, as DNA: TGCAGCGTCGGATGGGGGGGGCTGCGTGGCTACACCTTC. Translating it yields CSVGWGGLRGYTF.